One sample yielded the 32 T cell receptor beta chains listed below, sequenced in a study of CXCR3-negative and CXCR3-positive naive CD8 T cells. The TRB cDNA libraries were prepared by 5' RACE with UMI labels. With the 5' RACE reads reprocessed, TCRdb shows one record per CDR3 protein and no DNA. In total, the table holds more than 80,000 distinct CDR3 sequences. Findings of the study overall: Greater hydrophobicity was found in TRB CDR3s of CXCR3-positive naive cells than of CXCR3-negative naive cells.

Antigens for these TCRs are unknown. Sequencing input: naive CXCR3+ CD8+ T cells from blood. Sample subset: CD45RO-CCR7+CD27+CD95- naive CD8+ T cells expressing CXCR3 (TNR3+). These TCRs come from a human donor in good health. Some clones in this sample may be carry-over from other donors' samples.

The chain joins TRBV3-1 to TRBJ2-5; there is no DNA to check the TCRdb D call of TRBD2. Germline V CDR1 and CDR2: LGHDT, YNNKEL (reference sequence). The CDR3 has 16 amino acids. This chain's CDR3 is CASSQYSGGPGETQYF.

The chain joins TRBV7-9 to TRBJ2-1; the TRBD2 assignment by TCRdb is unverifiable without DNA. CDR3 length: 16 amino acids. Germline loops: CDR1 SEHNR, CDR2 FQNEAQ (reference sequence). CDR3 amino acids: CASSQASGLAYNEQFF.

This rearrangement joins TRBV18 to TRBJ2-5. The CDR3 sequence is 14 residues long. Germline CDR1 and CDR2: KGHSH and LQKENI. The chain's CDR3 is CASSPRGNQETQYF.

This chain joins TRBV29-1 and TRBJ2-3. Germline assignment: CDR1 SQVTM and CDR2 ANQGSEA. The CDR3 length is 14 residues. The CDR3 sequence is CSVEGQLKGDTQYF.

The J gene is TRBJ2-7, the V gene TRBV5-1; TCRdb calls TRBD1, which cannot be checked without DNA. This CDR3 spans 14 amino acids. From germline, CDR1 is SGHRS and CDR2 YFSETQ. The chain's CDR3 is CASSFGTGLYEQYF.

The genes are TRBV18 and TRBJ2-1; TCRdb's D gene call, TRBD2, goes unchecked for lack of DNA. The CDR3 totals 15 residues. Germline V gene sequence: CDR1 KGHSH, CDR2 LQKENI. The CDR3 loop reads CASSPPELADNEQFF.

The chain employs TRBV28 and TRBJ2-7; TCRdb's D gene call, TRBD2, goes unchecked for lack of DNA. The germline gives CDR1 MDHEN, CDR2 SYDVKM. The CDR3 has 15 amino acids. The CDR3 sequence is CASSSRSEWPYEQYF. The complete variable domain, with remaining parts taken from reference TRBV28 and TRBJ2-7, reads DVKVTQSSRYLVKRTGEKVFLECVQDMDHENMFWYRQDPGLGLRLIYFSYDVKMKEKGDIPEGYSVSREKKERFSLILESASTNQTSMYLCASSSRSEWPYEQYFGPGTRLTVT.

This CDR3 is CASSANTGELFF. This chain joins TRBV9 and TRBJ2-2. Germline V CDR1 and CDR2: SGDLS, YYNGEE. The CDR3 consists of 12 residues.

The chain employs TRBV5-1 and TRBJ2-1. The CDR3 spans 14 residues. CDR1 is SGHRS and CDR2 is YFSETQ in the germline V gene. CDR3 residues: CASSGSSSYNEQFF.

J is TRBJ2-3 and V is TRBV7-9; the TCRdb D gene call, TRBD2, has no DNA to confirm it. This CDR3 spans 16 amino acids. Germline CDR1 reads SEHNR; CDR2 reads FQNEAQ (reference sequence). The CDR3 loop is CASSFLRDLSTDTQYF.

The chain recombines TRBV11-2 with TRBJ2-1; TCRdb's D call of TRBD2 is untestable without DNA. The CDR3 covers 15 residues. Germline V gives CDR1 SGHAT, CDR2 FQNNGV. CDR3 residues: CASSPGLAAHNEQFF.

The rearrangement joins TRBV11-2 to TRBJ2-5; as DNA is missing, the TRBD1 call by TCRdb cannot be tested. The CDR3 consists of 18 residues. Germline CDR1 and CDR2: SGHAT and FQNNGV. The CDR3 reads CASSVRPIAGGIQETQYF.

The J gene is TRBJ1-1, the V gene TRBV4-2. The V gene's germline CDR1 is LGHNA and CDR2 YNFKEQ. The CDR3 contains 15 residues. The CDR3 loop reads CASSQDFGVNTEAFF.

This rearrangement joins TRBV12-3 or TRBV12-4 to TRBJ2-7; TCRdb proposes TRBD1, but this gene call is untestable without DNA. There are 12 residues in the CDR3. The CDR3 loop reads CASSYRAHEQYF.

The J gene is TRBJ1-2, the V gene TRBV30. This CDR3 spans 14 amino acids. Germline lookup yields CDR1 GTSNPN and CDR2 SVGIG (reference sequence). CDR3 residues: CALPRIEGVRGYTF. The whole variable domain, filled in from reference TRBV30 and TRBJ1-2, reads SQTIHQWPATLVQPVGSPLSLECTVEGTSNPNLYWYRQAAGRGLQLLFYSVGIGQISSEVPQNLSASRPQDRQFILSSKKLLLSDSGFYLCALPRIEGVRGYTFGSGTRLTVV.

CDR3 in amino acids: CAISELELQYNYGYTF. The chain is built from TRBV10-3 and TRBJ1-2. Looked up from germline, CDR1 is ENHRY and CDR2 is SYGVKD. The CDR3 extends over 16 amino acids.

The chain uses TRBV29-1 and TRBJ2-7. CDR1 and CDR2 from the germline V gene are SQVTM and ANQGSEA. The CDR3 is 12 residues long. CDR3 sequence: CSVRTESYEQYF.

Here the CDR3 reads CASSYSTATGENTQYF. The rearrangement links TRBV6-5 to TRBJ2-3; checking the TCRdb D call of TRBD1 is not possible without DNA. CDR3 length equals 16 residues. Germline V gene sequence: CDR1 MNHEY, CDR2 SVGAGI.

The chain has TRBV7-6 and TRBJ2-5; the D call of TRBD2 rests on TCRdb alone, since no DNA is present to check it. The CDR3 extends over 15 amino acids. Germline CDR1 SGHVS, CDR2 FNYEAQ. The CDR3 region is CASSLAQGRQETQYF.

The J gene is TRBJ2-3, the V gene TRBV2; there is no DNA to check the TCRdb D call of TRBD2. The CDR3 totals 13 residues. Germline V lookup: CDR1 SNHLY, CDR2 FYNNEI. The CDR3 reads CASNGRSTDTQYF.

V is TRBV7-6 and J is TRBJ1-2; TCRdb's D call of TRBD1 is untestable without DNA. The CDR3 loop spans 14 amino acids. In germline, CDR1 is SGHVS, CDR2 FNYEAQ. The CDR3 reads CASGPPDTFYGYTF.

This chain uses TRBV12-3 or TRBV12-4 with TRBJ2-1; TCRdb calls TRBD1, which cannot be checked without DNA. The CDR3 is made up of 13 amino acids. The CDR3 sequence is CASSPWDANEKFF.

This chain connects TRBV6-5 to TRBJ2-1; TCRdb names TRBD2, which stays unverified in the absence of DNA. The CDR3 covers 14 residues. Germline V gene lookup returns CDR1 MNHEY and CDR2 SVGAGI. The CDR3 sequence is CASSLGLPYNEQFF.

This sequence joins TRBV29-1 and TRBJ2-1; the TRBD2 assignment by TCRdb is unverifiable without DNA. The CDR3 contains 15 residues. Germline values: CDR1 SQVTM, CDR2 ANQGSEA. This CDR3 is CSVEVAGVGFHEQFF.

The chain carries TRBV5-1 and TRBJ2-7; there is no DNA to check the TCRdb D call of TRBD2. This CDR3 contains 16 residues. Germline loops: CDR1 SGHRS, CDR2 YFSETQ. The CDR3 region is CASSEGSGEPTYEQYF.

The chain recombines TRBV5-6 with TRBJ2-1. CDR1 and CDR2 (germline): SGHDT, YYEEEE. The CDR3 is 16 residues long. CDR3 sequence: CASSLWANSIFNEQFF. Complete variable domain (other parts from reference TRBV5-6 and TRBJ2-1): DAGVTQSPTHLIKTRGQQVTLRCSPKSGHDTVSWYQQALGQGPQFIFQYYEEEERQRGNFPDRFSGHQFPNYSSELNVNALLLGDSALYLCASSLWANSIFNEQFFGPGTRLTVL.

The chain links TRBV29-1 to TRBJ1-1; TCRdb indicates TRBD1, and absent DNA this call remains unverified. This CDR3 has 13 residues. Germline loops: CDR1 SQVTM, CDR2 ANQGSEA. The CDR3 reads CSSSPPGTTEAFF.

The chain is built from TRBV7-9 and TRBJ1-1. In germline, CDR1 is SEHNR, CDR2 FQNEAQ (reference sequence). The CDR3 extends over 14 amino acids. The CDR3 region is CASSLELIWIEAFF.

This chain joins TRBV29-1 and TRBJ1-1. CDR3 length: 11 residues. Germline values: CDR1 SQVTM, CDR2 ANQGSEA. CDR3 sequence: CSGLIKPEAFF.

The chain links TRBV9 to TRBJ1-1; as DNA is missing, the TRBD1 call by TCRdb cannot be tested. In germline, CDR1 is SGDLS, CDR2 YYNGEE. This CDR3 spans 15 amino acids. CDR3 amino acids: CASSAPTGAYTEAFF.

The genes are TRBV29-1 and TRBJ2-1; no DNA is available, so the TRBD2 call from TCRdb remains unchecked. Germline CDR1 and CDR2: SQVTM and ANQGSEA. The CDR3 covers 16 residues. The CDR3 protein is CSVETRGGPSYNEQFF.

The CDR3: CASSLHHLQQETQYF. The gene calls are TRBV7-6 and TRBJ2-5. Germline CDR1 SGHVS, CDR2 FNYEAQ. The CDR3 consists of 15 residues. Based on the CDR3 plus reference TRBV7-6 and TRBJ2-5, the full variable domain is GAGVSQSPRYKVTKRGQDVALRCDPISGHVSLYWYRQALGQGPEFLTYFNYEAQQDKSGLPNDRFSAERPEGSISTLTIQRTEQRDSAMYRCASSLHHLQQETQYFGPGTRLLVL.